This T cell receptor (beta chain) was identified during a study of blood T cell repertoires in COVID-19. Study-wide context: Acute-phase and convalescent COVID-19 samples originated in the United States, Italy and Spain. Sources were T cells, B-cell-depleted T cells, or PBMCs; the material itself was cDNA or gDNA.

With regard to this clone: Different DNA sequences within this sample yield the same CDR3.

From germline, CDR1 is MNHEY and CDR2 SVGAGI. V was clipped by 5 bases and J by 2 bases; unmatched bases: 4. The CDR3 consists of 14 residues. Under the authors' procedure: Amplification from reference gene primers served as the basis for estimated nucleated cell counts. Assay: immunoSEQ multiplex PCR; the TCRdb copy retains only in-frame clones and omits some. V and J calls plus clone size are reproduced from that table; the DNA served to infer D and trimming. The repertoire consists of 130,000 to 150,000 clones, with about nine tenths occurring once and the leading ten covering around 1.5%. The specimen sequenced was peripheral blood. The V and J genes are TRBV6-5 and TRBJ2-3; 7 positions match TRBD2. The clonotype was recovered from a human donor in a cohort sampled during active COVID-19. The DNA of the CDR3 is TGTGCCAGCAGTCGCGGGGGTTTCACAGATACGCAGTATTTT. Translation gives CASSRGGFTDTQYF.